The clone carrying this T cell receptor beta chain was counted a few times. What it binds is not known. The same CDR3 also results from other DNA sequences found in this sample. Here immunoSEQ multiplex PCR was the method, and the copy in TCRdb shows in-frame clones only, minus some. The sample records 2 million to 2.5 million clones, approximately 96% being singletons. This CDR3 spans 11 amino acids. Trimming removed 1 base from V and 3 bases from J, with 1 base in between. The germline CDR1 and CDR2 sequences are DFQATT and SNEGSKA (reference sequence). The donors were adults (healthy and HIV-negative) with no recent acute infections or vaccinations. The source of the sample is a study of shared clonotypes between healthy human individuals. Study-wide background: For every donor, three CD4 naive, three CD4 memory, two CD8 naive and one CD8 memory plates were used.

General study results and limits: With few donors, the genetic and exposure-history diversity represented was limited.

Material: naive CD4+ T cells sorted from blood. Subset specified: CD45RA+ positively selected. The chain has TRBV20-1 and TRBJ1-3, with no clear D. The TCR was taken from a man aged 18-30 years in good health. The CDR3 nucleotides read TGCAGTGCTAGAGGTGGAAACACCATATATTTT. This gives the protein CSARGGNTIYF.